The sequence of this TCR beta chain was determined in a study of blood T cell repertoires in COVID-19 (dated by TCRdb to 2018 to 2021). Looking at the study overall: Collaborator samples came from the United States, Italy and Spain and covered acute and convalescent phases of COVID-19. The prospective study material was composed of cDNA or gDNA derived from T cells, B-cell-depleted T cells, or PBMCs. Subjects who had been exposed to COVID-19, were actively infected with it, or had recovered from it provided the deeply sampled blood TCRbeta repertoires that made up the dataset. The repertoires were released in a freely available public database intended as a resource for research on the immune response to SARS-CoV-2. The samples were drawn from the first 160 participants of the ongoing ImmuneRACE study and from some 1,300 subjects provided by 6 global collaborators. Nearly every sample came with metadata listing a de-identified subject ID, COVID-19 status, age in years and sex. Where available, HLA class I and class II types were taken from metadata supplied by the sample provider and were not determined by assay-based typing. Findings and caveats that apply to the study as a whole: Clinical and demographic metadata were provided uncurated, with the amount varying by source and participant.

The immunoSEQ Assay, a bias-controlled multiplex PCR, was used to amplify TCRbeta CDR3 regions from genomic DNA. In the paper's pipeline: Within the assay, amplification of reference gene primers was used to estimate how many nucleated cells each sample contained. To quantify the absolute abundance of each unique TCRbeta CDR3 rearrangement, sequence reads were collapsed and filtered. Productive Simpson clonality was computed per sample as the square root of Simpson's diversity index over productive rearrangements. As stored in TCRdb, this immuneACCESS dataset retains in-frame rearrangements with V and J assigned. A fraction of the clones does not appear; measured against another copy, unresolved V genes explain less than half of the discrepancy, and the remainder lacks a known reason. V and J calls and clone size are given by that table; D and trimming were obtained from the DNA. This sample gives 120,000 or so clones in total; about 79% of them show up just once. The ten largest clonotypes hold 37% of the sample.

CDR1 is given as MGHDK and CDR2 as SYGVNS, both from the germline V gene. The CDR3 holds 10 amino acids from the cysteine to the phenylalanine. Here the CDR3 DNA is all that survives: 30 bases in frame from base 1. Deletion took 8 bases off V and 5 bases off J, with a span of 6 bases between the germline ends. This clone was recorded only once. Its target antigen remains unknown. Within one base of it there is no much larger clone, and no base qualities were kept. The collaborating institutions used their own protocols to collect whole blood in K2EDTA tubes. For TCRbeta analysis, collaborator samples were shipped as frozen whole blood, as isolated PBMCs, or as DNA extracted from either sample type.

The clonotype was recovered from a middle-aged man with active or convalescent COVID-19. The sequenced sample was peripheral blood. Here the chain combines TRBV25-1 and TRBJ1-1; TRBD1 might be the D gene, on 5 matching bases. The CDR3 loop reads CASSGTEAFF. The nucleotides read TGTGCCAGCTCAGGGACTGAAGCTTTCTTT.